The 21 T cell receptor beta chains in this list originate from one sample, sequenced in a study of cytomegalovirus exposure and HLA in healthy donors. TCRdb's table, derived via immunoSEQ multiplex PCR, lists solely in-frame clones and lacks some. The repertoire holds 35,000 to 55,000 clones, with over 85% as singletons. The sequencing sample was made of PBMCs. The receptors stem from a woman in her late teens or twenties in good health and CMV-seronegative.

The V gene is TRBV5-1, the J gene TRBJ1-1; 8 bases fit TRBD1. The V segment lost 3 bases and the J segment 4 bases; nucleotides outside the gene matches: 8. Germline lookup yields CDR1 SGHRS and CDR2 YFSETQ. This CDR3 is 15 amino acids long. The CDR3 here is CASSSRTGLGTEAFF. The CDR3 DNA reads as TGCGCCAGCAGCTCGCGGACAGGGCTAGGCACTGAAGCTTTCTTT.

V and J are TRBV7-2 and TRBJ1-2, with TRBD1 as a possible D gene (5 bases). The V end lost 4 bases, the J end lost 0 bases, and 9 bases lay between the germline ends. This CDR3 contains 14 residues. Germline V lookup: CDR1 SGHTA, CDR2 FQGNSA. The CDR3 protein is CASSSRQPNYGYTF. The CDR3 nucleotides read TGTGCCAGCAGCTCTAGACAGCCTAACTATGGCTACACCTTC.

The CDR3 protein is CARFHRDSFYGYTF. The CDR3 bases are TGTGCCAGATTTCATCGGGACAGCTTCTATGGCTACACCTTC. The rearrangement joins TRBV19 to TRBJ1-2, with 7 bases fitting TRBD1. This CDR3 comprises 14 residues. V was pared by 9 bases and J by 4 bases, with 11 bases of the junction left unmatched. Germline lookup yields CDR1 LNHDA and CDR2 SQIVND (reference sequence).

The table lists this clone with a count of one. The chain links TRBV28 to TRBJ2-7; D may be TRBD2 (6 bases). V was cut by 6 bases and J by 3 bases, with 9 bases left in between. This CDR3 contains 12 residues. The germline CDR1 and CDR2 sequences are MDHEN and SYDVKM. CDR3 coding DNA: TGTGCCAGCAGCCTAGCGCACTACGAGCAGTACTTC. It specifies CASSLAHYEQYF.

The chain employs TRBV5-4 and TRBJ1-3; TRBD1 matches 8 bases. Germline V gene lookup returns CDR1 SGHNT and CDR2 YYREEE (reference sequence). V shed 2 bases, J shed 4 bases, and the junction held 2 bases outside the gene matches. The CDR3 loop spans 14 amino acids. The CDR3 sequence is CASSFGTGGNTIYF. For the CDR3, the DNA is TGTGCCAGCAGCTTTGGGACAGGCGGAAACACCATATATTTT.

The gene calls are TRBV2 and TRBJ2-1, with 10 bases fitting TRBD2. The CDR3 has 15 residues. Losses at the gene ends were 6 bases for V and 4 bases for J; bases not matched to a gene: 6. Germline values: CDR1 SNHLY, CDR2 FYNNEI. DNA for the CDR3: TGTGCCAGCAGACCGGGACTAGCGTTATACAATGAGCAGTTCTTC. Translation: CASRPGLALYNEQFF.

The chain carries TRBV11-1 and TRBJ2-3, with 8 bases identical to TRBD1. Looked up from germline, CDR1 is SGHAT and CDR2 is FQDESV (reference sequence). The CDR3 extends over 16 amino acids. V shed 5 bases, J shed 1 base, and the junction held 8 bases outside the gene matches. This CDR3 reads CASSLPPGGGTDTQYF. CDR3 nucleotide sequence: TGTGCCAGCAGCCTTCCGCCAGGGGGCGGCACAGATACGCAGTATTTT.

This sequence joins TRBV6-1 and TRBJ1-5; D not certain. Germline CDR1 reads MNHNS; CDR2 reads SASEGT. This CDR3 is 15 amino acids long. Trimming cost V 0 bases and J 3 bases, with 9 bases left between them. CDR3 in DNA: TGTGCCAGCAGTGAAGCGGGAGGCTACAATCAGCCCCAGCATTTT. Its protein is CASSEAGGYNQPQHF.

This clone was detected only once. The chain carries TRBV19 and TRBJ1-3; 9 bases are shared with TRBD1. V trimming: 9 bases; J trimming: 4 bases; junction bases outside the gene matches: 7. The germline V gene encodes CDR1 LNHDA and CDR2 SQIVND (reference sequence). The CDR3 has 14 residues. The CDR3 coding sequence is TGTGCCAGCAACCTCGGGACAGGGGGAAACACCATATATTTT. Amino acids: CASNLGTGGNTIYF.

The rearrangement uses TRBV6-4 and TRBJ2-3; TRBD1 agrees at 12 bases. V trimming: 2 bases; J trimming: 6 bases; junction bases outside the gene matches: 3. Looked up from germline, CDR1 is MRHNA and CDR2 is SNTAGT. This CDR3 region has 15 residues. CDR3 sequence: CASSDGTGGADTQYF. The CDR3 region has the DNA TGTGCCAGCAGTGACGGGACAGGGGGCGCGGATACGCAGTATTTT.

This clone was found a few times. V gene TRBV4-1 combines with J gene TRBJ2-5; maybe TRBD1 (6 bases). Between the trimmed V and J ends, which lost 2 bases and 2 bases, there was a span of 15 bases. CDR1 and CDR2 from the germline V gene are MGHRA and YSYEKL. This CDR3 has 16 residues. The CDR3 DNA is TGCGCCAGCAGCCAACCTCCCGAGGGGGATCAAGAGACCCAGTACTTC. Its translation: CASSQPPEGDQETQYF.

This chain joins TRBV7-9 and TRBJ1-2; D is unclear. Germline lookup yields CDR1 SEHNR and CDR2 FQNEAQ (reference sequence). The CDR3 is 13 amino acids. V lost 5 bases and J lost 6, with 13 bases in between. CDR3 residues: CASSPPVLDGYTF. As DNA, the CDR3 is TGTGCCAGCAGCCCGCCGGTATTGGATGGCTACACCTTC.

J is TRBJ2-2 and V is TRBV9; D is ambiguous. Germline CDR1 reads SGDLS; CDR2 reads YYNGEE. Trimming took 2 bases from V and 6 from J, leaving 2 bases between them. This CDR3 has 11 amino acids. The CDR3 nucleotides are TGTGCCAGCAGCGTCGCCGGGGAGCTGTTTTTT. This codes for CASSVAGELFF.

The chain recombines TRBV9 with TRBJ2-7; possible D gene TRBD2, 5 bases. Trimming left V 4 bases short and J 5 bases short, with 16 bases between. The CDR3 length is 14 residues. In germline, CDR1 is SGDLS, CDR2 YYNGEE. CDR3: CASSPREWGDEQYF. The CDR3 DNA reads TGTGCCAGCAGCCCCCGAGAGTGGGGAGACGAGCAGTACTTC.

The count of this clone is one. The identical CDR3 is also encoded by other nucleotide sequences in the sample. V gene TRBV2 combines with J gene TRBJ1-4, with D uncertain. The CDR3 is 13 amino acids. CDR1 and CDR2 (germline): SNHLY, FYNNEI. The V end was cut by 0 bases, the J end by 11 bases, with 10 bases between. This CDR3 is CASSEASEGKLFF. The CDR3, as DNA: TGTGCCAGCAGTGAAGCCTCCGAGGGCAAACTGTTTTTT.

This chain uses TRBV7-3 with TRBJ2-7; 9 bases are a match to TRBD2. Looked up from germline, CDR1 is SGHTA and CDR2 is FQGTGA. Trimming at V came to 6 bases and at J to 6 bases, leaving 12 bases not matched to a gene. There are 15 residues in the CDR3. Here the CDR3 DNA reads TGTGCCAGCAGTCCGGGTAGCGGGAGAATTAGCGAGCAGTACTTC. Residues: CASSPGSGRISEQYF.

V and J are TRBV7-2 and TRBJ2-1; no clear D gene. The CDR3 totals 16 residues. Germline CDR1 and CDR2: SGHTA and FQGNSA. The V gene lost 3 bases and the J gene lost 4 bases, with 16 bases spanning the gap. For the CDR3, the DNA is TGTGCCAGCAGCTTCGACCACAACCCGACTTACAATGAGCAGTTCTTC. Amino acid sequence: CASSFDHNPTYNEQFF. Using reference TRBV7-2 and TRBJ2-1 for the parts outside the CDR3, the full variable domain is GAGVSQSPSNKVTEKGKDVELRCDPISGHTALYWYRQSLGQGLEFLIYFQGNSAPDKSGLPSDRFSAERTGGSVSTLTIQRTQQEDSAVYLCASSFDHNPTYNEQFFGPGTRLTVL.

The chain uses TRBV2 and TRBJ1-5, with D possibly being TRBD1 (5 bases). CDR3 length: 14 residues. CDR1 and CDR2 (germline): SNHLY, FYNNEI. The ends were cut back, 5 bases at V and 3 bases at J, with 11 bases in the middle. Here the CDR3 DNA reads TGTGCCAGCAGTCCCGACAGCTCCAATCAGCCCCAGCATTTT. This codes for CASSPDSSNQPQHF.

V is TRBV28 and J is TRBJ1-1; TRBD1 matches at 7 bases. The CDR3 extends over 15 amino acids. V trimming: 4 bases; J trimming: 6 bases; junction bases outside the gene matches: 11. Per germline, CDR1 MDHEN and CDR2 SYDVKM. CDR3 DNA: TGTGCCAGCAGTTCTTATGTGGAGGGGGCTGCTGAAGCTTTCTTT. It specifies CASSSYVEGAAEAFF. The variable domain in full, with the rest retrieved from reference TRBV28 and TRBJ1-1, is DVKVTQSSRYLVKRTGEKVFLECVQDMDHENMFWYRQDPGLGLRLIYFSYDVKMKEKGDIPEGYSVSREKKERFSLILESASTNQTSMYLCASSSYVEGAAEAFFGQGTRLTVV.

The chain carries TRBV6-1 and TRBJ2-1; D may be TRBD1 (5 bases). Germline CDR1 reads MNHNS; CDR2 reads SASEGT. With 5 bases removed from V and 6 bases from J, the gap between germline ends came to 17 bases. The CDR3 has 15 amino acids. CDR3 nucleotide sequence: TGTGCCAGCAGTCCCCTACAGGATTCGGGCAATGAGCAGTTCTTC. Its protein product is CASSPLQDSGNEQFF.

The genes are TRBV19 and TRBJ2-1; perhaps TRBD1 as D (6 bases). This CDR3 has 14 residues. Trimming pared 5 bases from V and 5 bases from J, leaving 13 bases between. CDR1 and CDR2 (germline): LNHDA, SQIVND (reference sequence). This chain's CDR3 is CASSSLDRNNEQFF. CDR3 DNA: TGTGCCAGTAGTTCCCTCGACAGGAACAATGAGCAGTTCTTC.